Following are 19 T cell receptor beta chains from one sample sequenced in a study of OX40 agonist ivuxolimab in advanced cancers. The method was immunoSEQ multiplex PCR; TCRdb's version includes in-frame clones alone and lacks a portion of them. The sample lists some 85,000 clones, approximately 90% seen once, with approximately 0.3% in the top ten. The specimen comprised CD4+ or CD8+ T cells sorted from blood, sampled in a trial of the OX40 agonist ivuxolimab. The source is an adult with an advanced solid tumor such as melanoma, head and neck, liver or kidney cancer.

The chain uses TRBV10-1 and TRBJ1-4, with 7 bases identical to TRBD1. Germline CDR1 WNHNN, CDR2 SYGVQD (reference sequence). The CDR3 covers 15 residues. Trimming at V came to 3 bases and at J to 3 bases, leaving 4 bases not matched to a gene. The CDR3 spells CASSDSGTANEKLFF. The CDR3 coding sequence is TGCGCCAGCAGTGACTCTGGGACAGCTAATGAAAAACTGTTTTTT.

The V call is TRBV30, the J call TRBJ2-5; 8 nucleotides line up with TRBD2. Germline V gene sequence: CDR1 GTSNPN, CDR2 SVGIG (reference sequence). The CDR3 is 15 residues long. V lost 1 base, J lost 5 bases, and 9 bases stayed unmatched. Here the CDR3 DNA reads TGTGCCTGGAGTGCGATAGCGGGGCCCGGGGAGACCCAGTACTTC. As protein: CAWSAIAGPGETQYF. Full variable domain (outside the CDR3, taken from reference TRBV30 and TRBJ2-5): SQTIHQWPATLVQPVGSPLSLECTVEGTSNPNLYWYRQAAGRGLQLLFYSVGIGQISSEVPQNLSASRPQDRQFILSSKKLLLSDSGFYLCAWSAIAGPGETQYFGPGTRLLVL.

This clone has only one observation. The chain joins TRBV6-1 to TRBJ1-1, with TRBD1 matching over 9 bases. Trimming at V came to 6 bases and at J to 5 bases, leaving 10 bases not matched to a gene. This CDR3 contains 15 residues. Germline-derived CDR1 and CDR2 are MNHNS and SASEGT. The CDR3 DNA sequence: TGTGCCAGCAGGGATCGAAGGACAGGGGAAACTGAAGCTTTCTTT. Protein: CASRDRRTGETEAFF.

The genes are TRBV7-6 and TRBJ1-5; D not certain. Germline V gives CDR1 SGHVS, CDR2 FNYEAQ. The V and J ends lost 7 bases and 3 bases respectively, with 28 bases between them. There are 19 residues in the CDR3. CDR3 nucleotide sequence: TGTGCCAGCATCACCGGGGTAGCGAGGGCTGGGGAGGACAATCAGCCCCAGCATTTT. It encodes CASITGVARAGEDNQPQHF.

This rearrangement joins TRBV5-1 to TRBJ2-1, with 10 bases identical to TRBD2. The V gene's germline CDR1 is SGHRS and CDR2 YFSETQ. V was pared by 4 bases and J by 3 bases, with 4 bases of the junction left unmatched. The CDR3 extends over 15 amino acids. DNA of the CDR3: TGCGCCAGCAGCCCCCGGACTAGCGGCTACAATGAGCAGTTCTTC. It translates to CASSPRTSGYNEQFF.

J is TRBJ2-2 and V is TRBV6-5, with TRBD1 identical over 8 bases. Trimming cost V 6 bases and J 7 bases; bases outside gene matches: 7. CDR3 length: 14 amino acids. Germline lookup yields CDR1 MNHEY and CDR2 SVGAGI. The chain's CDR3 is CASRTAGGHGELFF. The CDR3 coding sequence is TGTGCCAGCAGAACTGCAGGGGGCCACGGGGAGCTGTTTTTT.

This chain connects TRBV29-1 to TRBJ1-5; D not resolved. This CDR3 has 12 residues. V lost 7 bases to trimming and J lost 0 bases, with 7 bases between them. Germline lookup yields CDR1 SQVTM and CDR2 ANQGSEA. The DNA of the CDR3 is TGCAGCGCGCGCGATAGCAATCAGCCCCAGCATTTT. This sequence encodes CSARDSNQPQHF.

The chain recombines TRBV7-9 with TRBJ2-5; 8 nucleotides agree with TRBD1. Germline CDR1 reads SEHNR; CDR2 reads FQNEAQ (reference sequence). With V trimmed by 4 bases and J by 6 bases, 4 bases remained unmatched. The CDR3 is made up of 13 amino acids. The CDR3 DNA reads as TGTGCCAGCAGCTCCGGACAGGGACAGACCCAGTACTTC. Translation gives CASSSGQGQTQYF.

The chain carries TRBV5-1 and TRBJ1-2; 8 nucleotides agree with TRBD1. V shed 0 bases and J 3 bases; nucleotides not matched to a gene: 4. Germline loops: CDR1 SGHRS, CDR2 YFSETQ. The CDR3 totals 15 residues. The CDR3 coding sequence is TGCGCCAGCAGCTTGGCGGGACAGGAGTACTATGGCTACACCTTC. Protein sequence: CASSLAGQEYYGYTF. Variable domain in full (rest from reference TRBV5-1 and TRBJ1-2): KAGVTQTPRYLIKTRGQQVTLSCSPISGHRSVSWYQQTPGQGLQFLFEYFSETQRNKGNFPGRFSGRQFSNSRSEMNVSTLELGDSALYLCASSLAGQEYYGYTFGSGTRLTVV.

The V call is TRBV19, the J call TRBJ1-2, with TRBD1 as a possible D gene (6 bases). There are 14 residues in the CDR3. V was clipped by 5 bases and J by 8 bases, with 18 bases between them. Germline V gene lookup returns CDR1 LNHDA and CDR2 SQIVND (reference sequence). The CDR3 is CASSAGTRLWGYTF. For the CDR3, the DNA is TGTGCCAGTAGTGCCGGGACACGACTTTGGGGCTACACCTTC.

The chain recombines TRBV9 with TRBJ2-1, with 8 bases lining up with TRBD2. Losses at the gene ends were 3 bases for V and 5 bases for J; bases not matched to a gene: 7. This CDR3 is 15 amino acids long. Germline CDR1 reads SGDLS; CDR2 reads YYNGEE. In DNA, the CDR3 is TGTGCCAGCAGCGGCGGGGGGACGATCCACAATGAGCAGTTCTTC. Its translation: CASSGGGTIHNEQFF.

This clone has just one count. The chain uses TRBV18 and TRBJ2-5; D is undetermined. The CDR3 runs 13 residues. Looked up from germline, CDR1 is KGHSH and CDR2 is LQKENI. Trimming left V 3 bases short and J 4 bases short, with 9 bases between. CDR3 protein: CASSPIPGETQYF. The CDR3 region has the DNA TGTGCCAGCTCACCGATCCCCGGAGAGACCCAGTACTTC. The variable domain in full, with the rest retrieved from reference TRBV18 and TRBJ2-5, is NAGVMQNPRHLVRRRGQEARLRCSPMKGHSHVYWYRQLPEEGLKFMVYLQKENIIDESGMPKERFSAEFPKEGPSILRIQQVVRGDSAAYFCASSPIPGETQYFGPGTRLLVL.

This rearrangement joins TRBV14 to TRBJ1-2, with 9 bases that match TRBD1. This CDR3 comprises 15 residues. V lost 0 bases and J lost 8; bases outside the gene matches: 7. Germline V gives CDR1 SGHDN, CDR2 FVKESK. CDR3 residues: CASSQDIQGARGYTF. DNA of the CDR3: TGTGCCAGCAGCCAAGACATACAGGGGGCAAGGGGCTACACCTTC.

The rearrangement uses TRBV5-4 and TRBJ2-7, with 7 bases matching TRBD1. V shed 5 bases and J 0 bases; nucleotides not matched to a gene: 8. The germline CDR1 and CDR2 sequences are SGHNT and YYREEE (reference sequence). The CDR3 runs 15 residues. The CDR3 DNA follows: TGTGCCAGCAGTGCAGGGGGACCGCACTCCTACGAGCAGTACTTC. Residues: CASSAGGPHSYEQYF.

CDR3 in DNA: TGTGCCAGCAGCTTAGCGGGGACTAGAAAGTACTTC. It is translated as CASSLAGTRKYF. This rearrangement joins TRBV7-9 to TRBJ2-7; 8 bases agree with TRBD2. V gave up 0 bases and J gave up 11 bases; unmatched junction bases: 3. Germline V gene data show CDR1 as SEHNR and CDR2 as FQNEAQ (reference sequence). The CDR3 covers 12 residues.

V gene TRBV4-3 combines with J gene TRBJ1-5; 8 bases are shared with TRBD1. V lost 4 bases and J lost 10; bases outside the gene matches: 9. The germline CDR1 and CDR2 sequences are LGHNA and YSLEER. The CDR3 consists of 14 residues. CDR3: CASSPGTGYLPQHF. CDR3 in DNA: TGCGCCAGCAGCCCCGGGACAGGCTACCTTCCCCAGCATTTT.

V is TRBV5-1 and J is TRBJ2-3, with 9 bases aligning to TRBD2. Per the germline V gene, CDR1 is SGHRS and CDR2 is YFSETQ. The ends lost 0 bases at V and 4 bases at J; junction bases unmatched: 3. This CDR3 has 15 residues. The CDR3 protein is CASSLGGGAADTQYF. The CDR3 nucleotides are TGCGCCAGCAGCTTGGGCGGGGGGGCCGCAGATACGCAGTATTTT.

The chain has TRBV11-3 and TRBJ2-3; D gene uncertain. Trimming removed 4 bases at V and 4 bases at J, with 6 bases between. CDR3 length: 12 residues. Germline lookup yields CDR1 SGHNT and CDR2 YENEEA. The CDR3 reads CASSSTADTQYF. The CDR3 DNA follows: TGTGCCAGCAGCTCTACGGCAGATACGCAGTATTTT.

This clone has a handful of counts. CDR3 nucleotides: TGTGCCAGCAGCTCCCACTATGGCTACACCTTC. Amino acids: CASSSHYGYTF. This chain connects TRBV9 to TRBJ1-2; D is undetermined. V lost 4 bases and J lost 3, with 4 bases in between. Germline V gene lookup returns CDR1 SGDLS and CDR2 YYNGEE. The CDR3 has 11 residues.